The rows below give T cell receptor beta chains drawn from one sample of a study of Graves' ophthalmopathy and Graves' hyperthyroidism. TCRdb re-analysed the multiplex PCR reads in MiXCR, keeping a single row per CDR3 protein. The repertoire holds some 380,000 distinct CDR3 sequences, 15% seen once, with roughly 7% in the top ten. Sequenced: peripheral blood. These receptors were obtained from a woman aged 18-35 years with stable Graves' hyperthyroidism. CDR3s include the opening cysteine and the closing phenylalanine or tryptophan. The order of the fields is clone size, CDR3 length, V gene, D gene, J gene, CDR3 DNA, CDR3 protein. D genes are given only for firm matches. The listing skips clone size in some rows; elsewhere it reads once, few, many or a size class.

size: many; length: 14; V: TRBV15; D: .; J: TRBJ1-3; DNA: TGTGCCACCAGCAACAGGGTCTCTGGAAACACCATATATTTT; CDR3: CATSNRVSGNTIYF
size: many; length: 16; V: TRBV2; D: .; J: TRBJ2-3; DNA: TGTGCCAGCAGTGAAAGGGGGGGGCTCAGCACAGATACGCAGTATTTT; CDR3: CASSERGGLSTDTQYF
size: .; length: 15; V: TRBV20-1; D: .; J: TRBJ1-1; DNA: TGCAGTGCGAGAAACCCGGGACAACTGAACACTGAAGCTTTCTTT; CDR3: CSARNPGQLNTEAFF
size: .; length: 11; V: TRBV6-1; D: .; J: TRBJ1-1; DNA: TGTGCCAGCACCAAATGGGGTGAAGCTTTCTTT; CDR3: CASTKWGEAFF
size: many; length: 15; V: TRBV5-1; D: .; J: TRBJ1-2; DNA: TGCGCCAGCAGCCCCCCCGGGACAAATAACTATGGCTACACCTTC; CDR3: CASSPPGTNNYGYTF
size: many; length: 14; V: TRBV20-1; D: .; J: TRBJ1-2; DNA: TGCAGTGCTAGTCACGAAACAGGGCTCTATGGCTACACCTTC; CDR3: CSASHETGLYGYTF
size: many; length: 15; V: TRBV15; D: .; J: TRBJ1-3; DNA: TGTGCCACCAGCAGAGTACGGGGCTCTGGAAACACCATATATTTT; CDR3: CATSRVRGSGNTIYF
size: many; length: 15; V: TRBV11-2; D: TRBD1; J: TRBJ1-6; DNA: TGTGCCAGCAGCTTAGAGTGGGACAGCGGTTCACCCCTCCACTTT; CDR3: CASSLEWDSGSPLHF
size: many; length: 12; V: TRBV12-5; D: .; J: TRBJ1-1; DNA: TGTGCTAGTGGTTTGGAGGGAGGGTCGGCTTTCTTT; CDR3: CASGLEGGSAFF
size: many; length: 17; V: TRBV6-5; D: .; J: TRBJ1-1; DNA: TGTGCCAGCAGTTACAAGGGGCAGGGGTCAAAGAACACTGAAGCTTTCTTT; CDR3: CASSYKGQGSKNTEAFF
size: many; length: 16; V: TRBV11-2; D: .; J: TRBJ2-4; DNA: TGTGCCAGCAGCTCTCGGACGGTACTAGCCAAAAACATTCAGTACTTC; CDR3: CASSSRTVLAKNIQYF
size: .; length: 15; V: TRBV29-1; D: .; J: TRBJ1-1; DNA: TGCAGCGTTGGGGGGGAACAGGGAAGATTCACTGAAGCTTTCTTT; CDR3: CSVGGEQGRFTEAFF
size: many; length: 17; V: TRBV27; D: TRBD1; J: TRBJ1-1; DNA: TGTGCCAGCAGTACCCTCCCCCCCGGGACAGGAGCCACTGAAGCTTTCTTT; CDR3: CASSTLPPGTGATEAFF
size: many; length: 15; V: TRBV10-3; D: .; J: TRBJ2-7; DNA: TGTGCCATCGGTGTCAACGGGGCCGTACCCTACGAGCAGTACTTC; CDR3: CAIGVNGAVPYEQYF